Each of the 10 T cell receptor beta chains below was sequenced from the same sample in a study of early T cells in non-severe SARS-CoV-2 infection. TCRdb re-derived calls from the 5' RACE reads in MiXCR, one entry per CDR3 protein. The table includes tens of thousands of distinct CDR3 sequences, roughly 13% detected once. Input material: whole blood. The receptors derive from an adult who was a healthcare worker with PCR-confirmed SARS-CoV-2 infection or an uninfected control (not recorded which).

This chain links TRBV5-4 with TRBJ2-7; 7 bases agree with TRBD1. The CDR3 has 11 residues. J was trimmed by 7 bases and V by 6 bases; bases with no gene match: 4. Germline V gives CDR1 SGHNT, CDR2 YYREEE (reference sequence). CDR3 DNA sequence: TGTGCCAGCAAAGAACAGGGGGAGCAGTACTTC. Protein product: CASKEQGEQYF.

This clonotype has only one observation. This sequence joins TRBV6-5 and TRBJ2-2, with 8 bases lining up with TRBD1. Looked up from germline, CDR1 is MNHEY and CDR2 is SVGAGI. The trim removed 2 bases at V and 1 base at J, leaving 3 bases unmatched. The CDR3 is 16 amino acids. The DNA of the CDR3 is TGTGCCAGCAGTTACCTGGGACAGGAGAACACCGGGGAGCTGTTTTTT. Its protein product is CASSYLGQENTGELFF.

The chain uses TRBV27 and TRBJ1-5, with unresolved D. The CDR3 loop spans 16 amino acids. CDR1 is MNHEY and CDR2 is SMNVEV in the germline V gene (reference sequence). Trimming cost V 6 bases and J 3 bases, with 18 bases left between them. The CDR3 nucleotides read TGTGCCAGCAGACCAAGAGGCCAGGTTAACAATCAGCCCCAGCATTTT. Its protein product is CASRPRGQVNNQPQHF.

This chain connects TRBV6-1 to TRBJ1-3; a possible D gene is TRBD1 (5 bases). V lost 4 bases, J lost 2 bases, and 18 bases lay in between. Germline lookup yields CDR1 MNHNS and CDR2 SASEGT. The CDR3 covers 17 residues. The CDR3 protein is CASSVLTGASTGNTIYF. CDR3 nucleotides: TGTGCCAGCAGTGTTCTAACTGGGGCGTCAACTGGAAACACCATATATTTT.

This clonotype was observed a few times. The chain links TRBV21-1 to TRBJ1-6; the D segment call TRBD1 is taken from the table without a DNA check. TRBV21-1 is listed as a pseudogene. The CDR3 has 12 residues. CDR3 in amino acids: CASSFLGHPLHF. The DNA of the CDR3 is TGTGCCAGCAGCTTCCTGGGACACCCCCTCCACTTT.

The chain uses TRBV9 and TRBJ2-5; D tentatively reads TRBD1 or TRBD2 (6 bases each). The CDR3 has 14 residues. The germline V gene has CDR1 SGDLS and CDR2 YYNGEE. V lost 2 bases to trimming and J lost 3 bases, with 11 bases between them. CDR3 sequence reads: CASSVSGGKETQYF. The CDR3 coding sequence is TGTGCCAGCAGCGTGTCCGGGGGCAAAGAGACCCAGTACTTC.

The DNA for the CDR3 is TGTGCCAGCAGCGTAGCCCATAACACTGAAGCTTTCTTT. Translation: CASSVAHNTEAFF. The rearrangement joins TRBV9 to TRBJ1-1; no reliable D call. V lost 0 bases and J 2 bases, leaving 5 bases between the germline ends. The CDR3 extends over 13 amino acids. From germline, CDR1 is SGDLS and CDR2 YYNGEE. Complete variable domain (other parts from reference TRBV9 and TRBJ1-1): DSGVTQTPKHLITATGQRVTLRCSPRSGDLSVYWYQQSLDQGLQFLIQYYNGEERAKGNILERFSAQQFPDLHSELNLSSLELGDSALYFCASSVAHNTEAFFGQGTRLTVV.

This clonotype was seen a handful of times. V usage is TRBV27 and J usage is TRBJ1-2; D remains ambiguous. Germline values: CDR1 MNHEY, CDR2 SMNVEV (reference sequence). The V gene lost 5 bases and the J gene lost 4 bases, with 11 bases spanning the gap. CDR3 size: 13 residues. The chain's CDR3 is CASSLDPAYGYTF. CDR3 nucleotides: TGTGCCAGCAGTCTTGACCCTGCCTATGGCTACACCTTC.

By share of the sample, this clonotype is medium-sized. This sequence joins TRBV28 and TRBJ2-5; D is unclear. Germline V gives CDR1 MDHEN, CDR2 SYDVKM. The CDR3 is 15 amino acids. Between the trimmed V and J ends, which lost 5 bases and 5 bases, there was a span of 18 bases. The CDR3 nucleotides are TGTGCCAGCAGTGTAAACCTAGGACCGGATGAGACCCAGTACTTC. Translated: CASSVNLGPDETQYF.

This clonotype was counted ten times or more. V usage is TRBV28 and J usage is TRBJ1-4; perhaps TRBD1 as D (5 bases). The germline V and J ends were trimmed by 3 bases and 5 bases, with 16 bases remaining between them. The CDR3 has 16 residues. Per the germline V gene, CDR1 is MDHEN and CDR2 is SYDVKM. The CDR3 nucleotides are TGTGCCAGCAGTTTGCAGCTTGAGGGGAGGAATGAAAAACTGTTTTTT. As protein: CASSLQLEGRNEKLFF.